The next 13 T cell receptor beta chains were all read from a single sample in a study of CD8 T cells in ankylosing spondylitis. The study's findings and limits: In ankylosing spondylitis blood, a motif of about 8 highly homologous TCR beta variants appeared characteristic.

TCRdb itself ran the 5' RACE reads through MiXCR, one entry per CDR3 protein. The table includes around 480,000 distinct CDR3 sequences, more than 15% detected once. These receptors' antigens are unknown. Sequenced material: blood, either unsorted or a sorted T cell fraction (not recorded which). The receptors stem from a male donor with ankylosing spondylitis.

The chain couples TRBV7-3 to TRBJ2-3; tentative D call: TRBD2 (5 bases). Germline V gene sequence: CDR1 SGHTA, CDR2 FQGTGA. V was pared by 2 bases and J by 2 bases, with 11 bases between. The CDR3 totals 15 residues. CDR3 coding DNA: TGTGCCAGCAGCTTATCTCGCGGGCCCACAGATACGCAGTATTTT. It specifies CASSLSRGPTDTQYF.

This clonotype was counted only a few times. The chain links TRBV20-1 to TRBJ1-2; 8 bases map to TRBD1. The CDR3 covers 14 residues. Trimming cost V 6 bases and J 7 bases; bases outside gene matches: 13. From germline, CDR1 is DFQATT and CDR2 SNEGSKA (reference sequence). The CDR3 sequence: CSATGTGGTGGYTF. CDR3 DNA: TGCAGTGCCACCGGTACAGGGGGGACTGGTGGCTACACCTTC.

V gene TRBV7-8 combines with J gene TRBJ2-3, with 7 nucleotides matching TRBD2. V lost 5 bases and J lost 3; bases outside the gene matches: 8. The CDR3 has 15 residues. Per the germline V gene, CDR1 is SGHVS and CDR2 is FQNEAQ. The CDR3 sequence is CASSPRTSATDTQYF. The DNA for the CDR3 is TGTGCCAGCAGCCCTCGGACTAGTGCGACAGATACGCAGTATTTT.

This clonotype was found a few times. The chain employs TRBV5-1 and TRBJ2-6; 9 nucleotides line up with TRBD1. Germline CDR1 is SGHRS and CDR2 is YFSETQ. The V segment lost 4 bases and the J segment 2 bases; nucleotides outside the gene matches: 10. The CDR3 length is 18 residues. In DNA form, the CDR3 reads TGCGCCAGCAGCACCCATCCCGGGACAGGGACTGGGGCCAACGTCCTGACTTTC. It codes for CASSTHPGTGTGANVLTF.

This chain links TRBV28 with TRBJ1-1; D uncertain. Trimming pared 3 bases from V and 3 bases from J, leaving 11 bases between. Germline V gene sequence: CDR1 MDHEN, CDR2 SYDVKM. The CDR3 runs 14 residues. CDR3 loop: CASSFFSGDTEAFF. The CDR3 DNA reads as TGTGCCAGCAGTTTCTTTTCCGGGGACACTGAAGCTTTCTTT.

This clonotype has a count of ten or more. The chain combines TRBV12-3 or TRBV12-4 with TRBJ2-3, with 12 bases fitting TRBD1. This CDR3 is 17 amino acids long. Germline trimming cut 4 bases from V and 4 bases from J; bases unmatched to any gene: 9. CDR3 coding DNA: TGTGCCAGCAGTTCCGGGACAGGGGGCTTTCGGGCAGATACGCAGTATTTT. Its translation is CASSSGTGGFRADTQYF.

The chain employs TRBV6-5 and TRBJ1-1; TRBD1 matches 8 bases. V trimming: 10 bases; J trimming: 6 bases; junction bases outside the gene matches: 4. Germline values: CDR1 MNHEY, CDR2 SVGAGI. This CDR3 spans 11 amino acids. In nucleotides, the CDR3 is TGTGCCATTCAACAGGGGGCTGAAGCTTTCTTT. Translating it yields CAIQQGAEAFF.

In this sample, this clonotype turned up a few times. V and J are TRBV20-1 and TRBJ2-5; unclear D gene. V dropped 5 bases and J dropped 1 base, with 8 bases sitting between them. Germline values: CDR1 DFQATT, CDR2 SNEGSKA (reference sequence). This CDR3 comprises 12 residues. CDR3 bases: TGCAGTGCTGCTGACACCCAAGAGACCCAGTACTTC. It encodes CSAADTQETQYF.

This clonotype was found many times. J is TRBJ1-4 and V is TRBV5-1; D unclear. The germline CDR1 and CDR2 sequences are SGHRS and YFSETQ. CDR3 length: 15 amino acids. V lost 4 bases and J lost 3, with 13 bases in between. The CDR3 coding sequence is TGCGCCAGCAGCCCCACGGACCCAGCTAATGAAAAACTGTTTTTT. It yields the protein CASSPTDPANEKLFF.

In its sample, this clonotype was seen a few times. The chain employs TRBV6-1 and TRBJ1-2; 11 nucleotides align to TRBD1. CDR3 size: 15 residues. V shed 6 bases, J shed 2 bases, and the junction held 5 bases outside the gene matches. Germline V gene sequence: CDR1 MNHNS, CDR2 SASEGT. In nucleotides, the CDR3 is TGTGCCAGCAGCCGCGGACAGGGGGCCAACTATGGCTACACCTTC. It codes for CASSRGQGANYGYTF.

There are a few counts of this clonotype. The V call is TRBV21-1, the J call TRBJ1-5. TRBV21-1 is listed as a pseudogene. There are 21 residues in the CDR3. CDR3 protein: CASSKDRGGRVRVYSNQPQHF. Written as DNA, the CDR3 is TGTGCCAGCAGCAAAGATAGGGGAGGCCGCGTCCGAGTTTATAGCAATCAGCCCCAGCATTTT.

The chain uses TRBV5-1 and TRBJ2-7; 7 bases fit TRBD2. The V and J ends lost 0 bases and 4 bases, in that order; junction bases with no gene match: 1. This CDR3 is built from 13 residues. Germline assignment: CDR1 SGHRS and CDR2 YFSETQ. The CDR3 loop is CASSLELAYEQYF. CDR3 DNA sequence: TGCGCCAGCAGCTTGGAACTAGCGTACGAGCAGTACTTC.

The gene calls are TRBV12-3 or TRBV12-4 and TRBJ2-2; D not resolved. Trimming took 2 bases from V and 2 from J, leaving 9 bases between them. The CDR3 contains 15 residues. The CDR3 is CASSLQNINTGELFF. CDR3 in DNA: TGTGCCAGCAGTTTACAGAACATAAACACCGGGGAGCTGTTTTTT.